The present T cell receptor beta chain was sequenced within a study of T-cell reconstitution after alpha-beta-depleted transplantation in children. CDR1 and CDR2 (germline): SGHRS, YFSETQ. The CDR3 contains 14 residues. Trimming shortened V by 5 bases and J by 3 bases, and 14 bases separated the two germline ends. The library targeted TCRbeta and was prepared with unique molecular identifiers. TCRdb reprocessed the PCR reads via MiXCR and lists one record per CDR3 protein. Seen here are hundreds of thousands of distinct CDR3 sequences, around 16% observed once, and the top ten hold over 0.95%. The TCR comes from a human donor who donated a stem cell graft to a child with acute myeloid leukemia. This sample comprised PBMCs from the stem cell graft donor, obtained from the stem cell graft. The chain is built from TRBV5-1 and TRBJ1-1; weak D call: TRBD1 (6 bases). CDR3 region: CASRPGTTDTEAFF. Here the CDR3 DNA reads TGCGCCAGCAGACCCGGGACAACCGACACTGAAGCTTTCTTT.